The 24 T cell receptor beta chains given below trace back to one sample, sequenced in a study of T-cell reconstitution after alpha-beta-depleted transplantation in children. Construction of the TCRbeta library involved unique molecular identifiers. One entry per CDR3 protein, called by TCRdb with MiXCR from the PCR reads. The repertoire holds 450,000 to 600,000 distinct CDR3 sequences, roughly a tenth seen once, with 2% to 2.5% in the top ten. The starting material was PBMCs, obtained before TCRalphabeta/CD19-depleted stem cell transplant. All receptors derive from a child aged 2 to 15 with inherited bone marrow failure, due to receive a stem cell transplant.

The V call is TRBV28, the J call TRBJ2-5, with 11 bases fitting TRBD2. Germline trimming cut 4 bases from V and 7 bases from J; bases unmatched to any gene: 17. Germline V lookup: CDR1 MDHEN, CDR2 SYDVKM. This CDR3 region has 18 residues. CDR3 nucleotides: TGTGCCAGCAGTTCGCCCGGGACTAGCGGCCTCCCGGGGGGGACCCAGTACTTC. Protein sequence: CASSSPGTSGLPGGTQYF.

This clonotype has at least ten counts. This chain connects TRBV11-2 to TRBJ2-3, with TRBD1 matching 8 bases. Trimming cost V 5 bases and J 5 bases; bases outside gene matches: 6. This CDR3 has 14 residues. The germline V gene has CDR1 SGHAT and CDR2 FQNNGV. In nucleotides, the CDR3 is TGTGCCAGCAGCCCGGACAGGGACAGAGATACGCAGTATTTT. Amino acid sequence: CASSPDRDRDTQYF.

The sample holds many counts of this clonotype. The V and J genes are TRBV6-2 or TRBV6-3 and TRBJ2-1, with TRBD2 matching 8 bases. The CDR3 length is 16 residues. J lost 10 bases, V lost 2 bases, and 13 bases had no gene match. The germline V gene encodes CDR1 MNHEY and CDR2 SVGEGT. Here the CDR3 DNA reads TGTGCCAGCAGTTACGAATGGGAGCGGGGGACCTCAGAGCAGTTCTTC. Amino acid sequence: CASSYEWERGTSEQFF.

The chain combines TRBV6-1 with TRBJ1-1; 9 bases map to TRBD1. Germline values: CDR1 MNHNS, CDR2 SASEGT. This CDR3 comprises 14 residues. V lost 6 bases and J lost 6; bases outside the gene matches: 8. The CDR3 loop reads CASSGGTGWAEAFF. The CDR3 DNA follows: TGTGCCAGCAGCGGAGGGACAGGGTGGGCTGAAGCTTTCTTT.

This clonotype was detected a few times. This may stem from a read error, because a much larger clone lies one nucleotide away. This chain uses TRBV7-6 with TRBJ2-5; D might be TRBD2 (5 bases). The CDR3 is 15 residues long. The V end lost 5 bases, the J end lost 5 bases, and 18 bases lay between the germline ends. In germline, CDR1 is SGHVS, CDR2 FNYEAQ. The CDR3 sequence is CASSPFPAAMETQYF. CDR3 sequence (DNA): TGTGCCAGCAGCCCATTCCCAGCGGCAATGGAGACCCAGTACTTC.

In this sample, this clonotype turned up many times. This sequence joins TRBV11-2 and TRBJ2-3, with D perhaps TRBD1 (6 bases). Germline CDR1 and CDR2: SGHAT and FQNNGV. Between the trimmed V and J ends, which lost 5 bases and 3 bases, there was a span of 21 bases. The CDR3 extends over 17 amino acids. This chain's CDR3 is CASSPATGLRGTDTQYF. In DNA, the CDR3 is TGTGCCAGCAGCCCTGCAACAGGGCTTAGGGGGACAGATACGCAGTATTTT.

V usage is TRBV28 and J usage is TRBJ2-1; D unclear. Trimming pared 9 bases from V and 0 bases from J, leaving 18 bases between. The CDR3 loop spans 16 amino acids. Looked up from germline, CDR1 is MDHEN and CDR2 is SYDVKM. The CDR3 DNA is TGTGCCAGGAGCTTGGGCCTCCGCGGCTCCTACAATGAGCAGTTCTTC. Translated: CARSLGLRGSYNEQFF.

This clonotype was recorded at least ten times. This chain connects TRBV7-9 to TRBJ2-2; D is possibly TRBD1 (5 bases). Trimming shortened V by 0 bases and J by 3 bases, and 8 bases separated the two germline ends. The V gene's germline CDR1 is SEHNR and CDR2 FQNEAQ (reference sequence). This CDR3 is 15 amino acids long. The CDR3 reads CASSLARAHTGELFF. In nucleotides, the CDR3 is TGTGCCAGCAGCTTAGCCAGGGCGCACACCGGGGAGCTGTTTTTT. Variable domain in full (rest from reference TRBV7-9 and TRBJ2-2): DTGVSQNPRHKITKRGQNVTFRCDPISEHNRLYWYRQTLGQGPEFLTYFQNEAQLEKSRLLSDRFSAERPKGSFSTLEIQRTEQGDSAMYLCASSLARAHTGELFFGEGSRLTVL.

This clonotype was found many times. The chain is built from TRBV6-5 and TRBJ2-5, with TRBD2 matching over 9 bases. Trimming at V came to 4 bases and at J to 2 bases, leaving 5 bases not matched to a gene. Germline V gene data show CDR1 as MNHEY and CDR2 as SVGAGI. This CDR3 contains 15 residues. CDR3 sequence: CASSSPTSGQETQYF. The CDR3 coding sequence is TGTGCCAGCAGTTCCCCGACTAGCGGACAAGAGACCCAGTACTTC.

Many counts were recorded for this clonotype. This CDR3 is CASSLSRRGLAKNIQYF. The CDR3 bases are TGTGCCAGCAGTTTATCAAGGCGGGGTCTAGCCAAAAACATTCAGTACTTC. The chain combines TRBV27 with TRBJ2-4, with D perhaps TRBD2 (6 bases). The CDR3 has 17 amino acids. V was cut by 0 bases and J by 0 bases, with 12 bases left in between. Germline CDR1 reads MNHEY; CDR2 reads SMNVEV (reference sequence).

The chain combines TRBV9 with TRBJ1-2; D gene unclear. CDR1 and CDR2 from the germline V gene are SGDLS and YYNGEE. The CDR3 sequence is 13 residues long. V shed 0 bases and J shed 3 bases, with 6 bases lying between them. The CDR3 here is CASSVDSDYGYTF. The CDR3 DNA is TGTGCCAGCAGCGTAGACAGTGACTATGGCTACACCTTC.

The chain is built from TRBV19 and TRBJ2-1; no reliable D call. CDR1 and CDR2 from the germline V gene are LNHDA and SQIVND (reference sequence). The CDR3 has 15 amino acids. Trimming removed 3 bases from V and 0 bases from J, with 9 bases in between. CDR3 nucleotide sequence: TGTGCCAGTAGTATTTTTGACGTCTCCTACAATGAGCAGTTCTTC. Translating it yields CASSIFDVSYNEQFF.

For this clonotype: A clone one base away is much larger, so this may be a read error. This chain connects TRBV10-3 to TRBJ2-1, with 10 bases matching TRBD2. The CDR3 is 18 amino acids. V lost 3 bases, J lost 7 bases, and 15 bases stayed unmatched. CDR1 and CDR2 from the germline V gene are ENHRY and SYGVKD. CDR3 nucleotides: TGTGCCATCAGTGAACGGGTGGGAAGCGGGAGGGGTTTGAATGAGCAGTTCTTC. Its protein is CAISERVGSGRGLNEQFF.

This clonotype was counted at least ten times. This chain joins TRBV7-2 and TRBJ2-7, with 7 bases lining up with TRBD1. Germline CDR1 and CDR2: SGHTA and FQGNSA. V was clipped by 5 bases and J by 0 bases; unmatched bases: 10. CDR3 length: 16 residues. CDR3 nucleotides: TGTGCCAGCAGCCGCTCGGGACAGCTAAGCTCCTACGAGCAGTACTTC. It yields the protein CASSRSGQLSSYEQYF.

This clonotype was picked up a small number of times. For the CDR3, the DNA is TGTGCCAGCAGCCTAACGTTTTCGGGGAGTCTCCTAGCCAAAAACATTCAGTACTTC. This gives the protein CASSLTFSGSLLAKNIQYF. V gene TRBV7-8 combines with J gene TRBJ2-4, with D perhaps matching TRBD2 (5 bases). The ends were cut back, 5 bases at V and 0 bases at J, with 23 bases in the middle. The germline CDR1 and CDR2 sequences are SGHVS and FQNEAQ. The CDR3 is 19 amino acids.

Only a few counts were recorded for this clonotype. One junction end disagrees with the germline gene, perhaps due to a read error. The chain links TRBV6-1 to TRBJ1-4, with TRBD1 as a possible D gene (6 bases). This CDR3 region has 14 residues. Per germline, CDR1 MNHNS and CDR2 SASEGT. The CDR3 region is CASGEGQFNEKGVF. The DNA of the CDR3 is TGTGCCAGCGGGGAAGGACAATTTAATGAAAAGGGGGTTTTT.

There are many counts of this clonotype. In nucleotides, the CDR3 is TGTGCCAGCAGCCCGCGAACGGGGAGGGTTAACGAGCAGTACTTC. Translation gives CASSPRTGRVNEQYF. The chain joins TRBV9 to TRBJ2-7, with 7 bases matching TRBD2. This CDR3 spans 15 amino acids. Germline V gives CDR1 SGDLS, CDR2 YYNGEE. Trimming took 4 bases from V and 5 from J; bases not matched to a gene: 12.

The rearrangement links TRBV27 to TRBJ2-1, with D tentatively TRBD1 (5 bases). Germline V CDR1 and CDR2: MNHEY, SMNVEV (reference sequence). The ends were cut back, 7 bases at V and 3 bases at J, with 19 bases in the middle. This CDR3 spans 16 amino acids. CDR3 in amino acids: CASTPRGAIDYNEQFF. The CDR3 DNA sequence: TGTGCCAGCACCCCTAGGGGCGCGATAGACTACAATGAGCAGTTCTTC.

This clonotype showed up many times. The gene calls are TRBV28 and TRBJ2-2; D remains unclear. Trimming stripped 3 bases from V and 6 bases from J, with 11 bases between. Germline V CDR1 and CDR2: MDHEN, SYDVKM. This CDR3 has 14 amino acids. The CDR3 here is CASSFPTFPGELFF. CDR3 DNA: TGTGCCAGCAGTTTTCCGACATTTCCCGGGGAGCTGTTTTTT.

This clonotype was detected ten times or more. This chain connects TRBV27 to TRBJ2-1; D is possibly TRBD1 or TRBD2 (6 bases each). Looked up from germline, CDR1 is MNHEY and CDR2 is SMNVEV (reference sequence). The V end was cut by 2 bases, the J end by 8 bases, with 13 bases between. This CDR3 contains 14 residues. The CDR3 loop is CASSLRRGVDEQFF. The CDR3 coding sequence is TGTGCCAGCAGTTTACGGAGGGGGGTGGATGAGCAGTTCTTC.

There are many counts of this clonotype. The rearrangement links TRBV12-3 or TRBV12-4 to TRBJ2-2; 8 bases are a match to TRBD1. With V trimmed by 8 bases and J by 6 bases, 8 bases remained unmatched. This CDR3 spans 14 amino acids. For the CDR3, the DNA is TGTGCCAGCTCCCCCGACAGGGGTGCCGGGGAGCTGTTTTTT. Encoded protein: CASSPDRGAGELFF.

The table lists this clonotype with many counts. This chain uses TRBV27 with TRBJ2-3; D not certain. The CDR3 is 14 amino acids. Germline V gene sequence: CDR1 MNHEY, CDR2 SMNVEV (reference sequence). With 5 bases removed from V and 0 bases from J, the gap between germline ends came to 9 bases. The CDR3 DNA follows: TGTGCCAGCAGTCCTTCGGAAAGCACAGATACGCAGTATTTT. Translated, it gives CASSPSESTDTQYF.

This clonotype turned up a few times. The chain is built from TRBV27 and TRBJ1-1, with a tentative D call TRBD1 (6 bases). The CDR3 has 13 amino acids. Per germline, CDR1 MNHEY and CDR2 SMNVEV (reference sequence). The V gene lost 10 bases and the J gene lost 1 base, with 13 bases spanning the gap. CDR3 DNA sequence: TGTGCCACCAGGGGAGGCCGGAACACTGAAGCTTTCTTT. Amino acids: CATRGGRNTEAFF.

This clonotype was observed many times. The rearrangement uses TRBV7-2 and TRBJ2-7, with 8 bases that match TRBD2. The germline gives CDR1 SGHTA, CDR2 FQGNSA. This CDR3 is built from 15 residues. J was trimmed by 2 bases and V by 2 bases; bases with no gene match: 5. The CDR3 protein is CASSLMTSVPYEQYF. The DNA for the CDR3 is TGTGCCAGCAGCTTAATGACTAGCGTTCCCTACGAGCAGTACTTC. The complete variable domain, with remaining parts taken from reference TRBV7-2 and TRBJ2-7, reads GAGVSQSPSNKVTEKGKDVELRCDPISGHTALYWYRQSLGQGLEFLIYFQGNSAPDKSGLPSDRFSAERTGGSVSTLTIQRTQQEDSAVYLCASSLMTSVPYEQYFGPGTRLTVT.